This is a list of T cell receptor beta chains from one sample in a study of Graves' ophthalmopathy and Graves' hyperthyroidism. TCRdb re-called the multiplex PCR reads through MiXCR, storing one row per CDR3 protein. The sample has around 670,000 distinct CDR3 sequences; roughly 41% are singletons. Input material: peripheral blood. The receptors come from an adult man with Graves' ophthalmopathy. Each CDR3 is given with its conserved first and last residue. The D gene is left open where the match is weak. The size field is filled for only some rows; it gives once, few, many or a size class.

>TRBV20-1|TRBJ1-2|once|NA|13
CSARDMRGRGYTF
TGCAGTGCTAGAGATATGAGGGGCCGAGGCTACACCTTC
>TRBV7-2|TRBJ1-6|many|NA|12
CASSIRNSPLHF
TGTGCCAGCAGCATCCGAAATTCACCCCTCCACTTT
>TRBV6-5|TRBJ1-6|many|TRBD1|15
CASSYEGTGNSPLHF
TGTGCCAGCAGTTACGAAGGGACAGGGAATTCACCCCTCCACTTT
>TRBV7-9|TRBJ1-4|few|NA|17
CASSQGTDSWSSEKLFF
TGTGCCAGCAGCCAGGGCACGGACTCCTGGAGCAGTGAAAAACTGTTTTTT
>TRBV29-1|TRBJ1-1|many|NA|16
CSVVGFVRSSLIEAFF
TGCAGCGTTGTAGGTTTCGTGAGATCCTCACTGATTGAAGCTTTCTTT
>TRBV25-1|TRBJ2-2|NA|NA|15
CASTSRGFDTGELFF
TGTGCCAGTACCTCCAGGGGTTTCGACACCGGGGAGCTGTTTTTT
>TRBV2|TRBJ1-5|NA|TRBD1|13
CASSRDRDQPQHF
TGTGCCAGCAGCCGGGACAGAGATCAGCCCCAGCATTTT
>TRBV19|TRBJ1-5|NA|NA|15
CASSHSLFSNQPQHF
TGTGCCAGTAGTCACAGTTTATTCAGCAATCAGCCCCAGCATTTT
>TRBV29-1|TRBJ1-2|few|TRBD1|10
CSVGTGGYTF
TGCAGCGTCGGGACAGGTGGCTACACCTTC
>TRBV7-2|TRBJ1-1|many|NA|14
CASSLDRTNTEAFF
TGTGCCAGCAGCCTCGACAGGACGAACACTGAAGCTTTCTTT
>TRBV5-4|TRBJ1-1|NA|NA|14
CASSLVGRSTEVFF
TGTGCCAGCAGCTTGGTCGGGAGGAGCACTGAAGTTTTCTTT
>TRBV19|TRBJ2-2|NA|NA|14
CASTTTANTGELFF
TGTGCCAGTACCACGACAGCGAACACCGGGGAGCTGTTTTTT
>TRBV10-3|TRBJ1-2|NA|TRBD1|14
CASSGGRQGYGYTF
TGTGCCAGCAGTGGCGGGAGACAGGGCTATGGCTACACCTTC
>TRBV2|TRBJ1-5|many|NA|15
CASSESRTGNQPQHF
TGTGCCAGCAGTGAGAGCAGGACAGGCAATCAGCCCCAGCATTTT